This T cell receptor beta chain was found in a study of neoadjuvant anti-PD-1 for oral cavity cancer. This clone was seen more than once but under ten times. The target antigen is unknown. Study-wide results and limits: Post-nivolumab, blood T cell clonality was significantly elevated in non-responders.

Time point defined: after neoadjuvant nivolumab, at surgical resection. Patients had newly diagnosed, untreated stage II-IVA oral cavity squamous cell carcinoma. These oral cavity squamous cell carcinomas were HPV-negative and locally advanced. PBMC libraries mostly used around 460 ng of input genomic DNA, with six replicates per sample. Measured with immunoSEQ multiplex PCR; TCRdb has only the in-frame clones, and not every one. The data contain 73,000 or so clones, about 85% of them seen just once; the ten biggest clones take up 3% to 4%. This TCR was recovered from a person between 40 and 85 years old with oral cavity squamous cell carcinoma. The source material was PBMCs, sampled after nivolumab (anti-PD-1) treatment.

CDR3 protein: CASSYTGPYEQYF. The CDR3 region has the DNA TGTGCCAGCAGTTACACAGGCCCCTACGAGCAGTACTTC. The chain couples TRBV6-5 to TRBJ2-7; a possible D gene is TRBD1 (5 bases). Between the trimmed V and J ends, which lost 2 bases and 2 bases, there was a span of 7 bases. Germline loops: CDR1 MNHEY, CDR2 SVGAGI. This CDR3 has 13 amino acids.